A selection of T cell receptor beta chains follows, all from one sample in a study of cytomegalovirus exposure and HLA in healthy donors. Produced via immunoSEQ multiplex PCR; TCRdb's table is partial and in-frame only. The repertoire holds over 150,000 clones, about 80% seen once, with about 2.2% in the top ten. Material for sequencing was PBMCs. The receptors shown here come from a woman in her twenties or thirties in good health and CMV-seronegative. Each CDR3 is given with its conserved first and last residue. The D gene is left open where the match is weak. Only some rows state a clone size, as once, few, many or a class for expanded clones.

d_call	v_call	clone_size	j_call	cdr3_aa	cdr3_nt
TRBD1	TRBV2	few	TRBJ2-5	CASSSTGAEWETQYF	TGTGCCAGCAGCTCCACAGGGGCTGAGTGGGAGACCCAGTACTTC
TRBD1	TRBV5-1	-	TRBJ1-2	CASSRTGSGYTF	TGCGCCAGCAGCAGGACAGGGAGCGGCTACACCTTC
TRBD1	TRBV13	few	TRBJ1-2	CASSSDRGRNYGYTF	TGTGCCAGCAGCTCCGACAGGGGCCGAAACTATGGCTACACCTTC
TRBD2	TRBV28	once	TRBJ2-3	CASIRSGSSVDTQYF	TGTGCCAGCATTCGTAGCGGGAGCAGCGTGGATACGCAGTATTTT
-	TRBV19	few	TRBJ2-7	CASSIGGLPEQYF	TGTGCCAGTAGTATAGGAGGTCTCCCCGAGCAGTACTTC
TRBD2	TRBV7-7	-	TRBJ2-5	CASSLGVAGGDETQYF	TGTGCTAGCAGCTTAGGGGTAGCGGGAGGGGATGAGACCCAGTACTTC
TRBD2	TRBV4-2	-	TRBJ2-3	CASSQDREGTDTQYF	TGTGCCAGCAGCCAAGACCGGGAGGGAACAGATACGCAGTATTTT
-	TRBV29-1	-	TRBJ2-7	CSVAKTAAYEQYF	TGCAGCGTAGCAAAGACAGCAGCCTACGAGCAGTACTTC
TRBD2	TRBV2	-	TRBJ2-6	CASSERGGAGANGLTF	TGTGCCAGCAGTGAACGGGGAGGGGCTGGGGCCAACGGCCTGACTTTC
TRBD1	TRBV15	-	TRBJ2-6	CATSRGQGISGANVLTF	TGTGCCACCAGCAGAGGACAGGGGATTTCTGGGGCCAACGTCCTGACTTTC
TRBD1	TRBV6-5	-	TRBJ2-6	CASSSGQAGANVLTF	TGTGCCAGCAGTTCTGGACAGGCTGGGGCCAACGTCCTGACTTTC